The 9 T cell receptor beta chains below come from one sample, sequenced in a study of shared clonotypes between healthy human individuals. Clones were read by immunoSEQ multiplex PCR, and TCRdb kept only the in-frame ones, dropping some. Of about 1 million clones in the sample, roughly 80% were seen once. The material sequenced was memory CD4+ T cells sorted from blood. Specified subset: CD45RA-negative fraction. These receptors originate from a man between 18 and 29 years old in good health.

The chain recombines TRBV6-1 with TRBJ2-7; D gene ambiguous. The CDR3 runs to 10 residues. The germline gives CDR1 MNHNS, CDR2 SASEGT. The CDR3, as DNA: TGTGAAGCACTTGGGGAAGAGCAGTACTTC. Residues: CEALGEEQYF.

The table lists this clone with a count of one. The CDR3 DNA reads as TGTGCCAGTAGTGCCGTGACAGGGGGCTATGGCTACACCTTC. Translating it yields CASSAVTGGYGYTF. The chain employs TRBV19 and TRBJ1-2; 9 nucleotides match TRBD1. The CDR3 covers 14 residues. The germline CDR1 and CDR2 sequences are LNHDA and SQIVND (reference sequence). V lost 5 bases and J lost 4; bases outside the gene matches: 5. The full variable domain, with the rest looked up from reference TRBV19 and TRBJ1-2, is DGGITQSPKYLFRKEGQNVTLSCEQNLNHDAMYWYRQDPGQGLRLIYYSQIVNDFQKGDIAEGYSVSREKKESFPLTVTSAQKNPTAFYLCASSAVTGGYGYTFGSGTRLTVV.

V and J are TRBV19 and TRBJ1-6; tentative D call: TRBD1 (6 bases). In germline, CDR1 is LNHDA, CDR2 SQIVND (reference sequence). The CDR3 runs to 14 residues. Trimming stripped 7 bases from V and 9 bases from J, with 16 bases between. Here the CDR3 reads CASTKLDSASPLHF. The CDR3 DNA follows: TGTGCCAGTACCAAATTGGACAGTGCTTCACCCCTCCACTTT.

The rearrangement joins TRBV11-2 to TRBJ1-4; D remains unclear. The V end was cut by 5 bases, the J end by 10 bases, with 14 bases between. The CDR3 covers 13 residues. CDR1 and CDR2 (germline): SGHAT, FQNNGV. CDR3 loop: CASSPGGRVKLFF. The CDR3 DNA reads as TGTGCCAGCAGCCCGGGAGGGCGAGTAAAACTGTTTTTT.

The rearrangement uses TRBV6-1 and TRBJ1-3, with D tentatively TRBD1 (6 bases). This CDR3 spans 17 amino acids. Germline CDR1 is MNHNS and CDR2 is SASEGT. Trimming removed 2 bases at V and 2 bases at J, with 16 bases between. The CDR3 loop is CASSESSGGATGNTIYF. Here the CDR3 DNA reads TGTGCCAGCAGTGAATCCTCGGGGGGGGCGACTGGAAACACCATATATTTT.

The chain is built from TRBV11-2 and TRBJ2-1; 12 positions agree with TRBD2. Germline V gives CDR1 SGHAT, CDR2 FQNNGV. This CDR3 spans 15 amino acids. V shed 5 bases and J 6 bases; nucleotides not matched to a gene: 5. CDR3 sequence reads: CASSLSTSGSNEQFF. CDR3 in DNA: TGTGCCAGCAGCCTTTCGACTAGCGGGAGCAATGAGCAGTTCTTC.

The rearrangement joins TRBV9 to TRBJ2-1; a weak D match, TRBD2 (6 bases). Deletions cut 0 bases from V and 5 bases from J, with 9 bases between. This CDR3 has 14 amino acids. Germline-derived CDR1 and CDR2 are SGDLS and YYNGEE. CDR3 sequence: CASSVVGGDNEQFF. CDR3 nucleotide sequence: TGTGCCAGCAGCGTAGTAGGAGGGGACAATGAGCAGTTCTTC. The complete variable domain, with remaining parts taken from reference TRBV9 and TRBJ2-1, reads DSGVTQTPKHLITATGQRVTLRCSPRSGDLSVYWYQQSLDQGLQFLIQYYNGEERAKGNILERFSAQQFPDLHSELNLSSLELGDSALYFCASSVVGGDNEQFFGPGTRLTVL.

The chain has TRBV6-1 and TRBJ2-3; D unresolved. V was pared by 1 base and J by 8 bases, with 4 bases between. This CDR3 contains 11 residues. Looked up from germline, CDR1 is MNHNS and CDR2 is SASEGT. The CDR3: CASSEGFTQYF. CDR3 nucleotide sequence: TGTGCCAGCAGTGAAGGGTTTACGCAGTATTTT.

The rearrangement joins TRBV23-1 to TRBJ2-7, with D perhaps TRBD2 (5 bases). TRBV23-1 is known as an ORF, though its function is uncertain. This CDR3 is 14 amino acids long. V was cut by 9 bases and J by 3 bases, with 18 bases left in between. CDR3: CASLFVRGYYEQYF. CDR3 in DNA: TGCGCCAGTTTATTCGTTCGGGGATACTACGAGCAGTACTTC.